Each of the 13 T cell receptor beta chains below was sequenced from the same sample in a study of shared clonotypes between healthy human individuals. Repertoires were generated with immunoSEQ multiplex PCR, while TCRdb's copy carries only in-frame clones and drops some. In the table there are hundreds of thousands of clones, around 97% of which are singletons. Sequencing was done on a sample of naive CD4+ T cells sorted from blood. The subset was: CD45RA+ positively selected. The receptors were gathered from a woman under 40 in good health.

The chain is built from TRBV6-1 and TRBJ2-7; 9 nucleotides line up with TRBD1. The CDR3 loop spans 13 amino acids. Looked up from germline, CDR1 is MNHNS and CDR2 is SASEGT. This chain's CDR3 is CVAVGTGTFEQYF. CDR3 nucleotide sequence: TGTGTCGCGGTTGGGACAGGGACGTTCGAGCAGTACTTC.

This chain links TRBV2 with TRBJ1-4; 7 nucleotides align to TRBD1. Looked up from germline, CDR1 is SNHLY and CDR2 is FYNNEI. The CDR3 is 16 amino acids. V trimming: 4 bases; J trimming: 5 bases; junction bases outside the gene matches: 10. In DNA, the CDR3 is TGTGCCAGCAGTGGAGTCGCGGGACAGAGAAATGAAAAACTGTTTTTT. Translation: CASSGVAGQRNEKLFF.

This chain joins TRBV7-9 and TRBJ1-2; 9 bases are a match to TRBD1. With 4 bases clipped from V and 2 bases from J, the junction kept 11 bases outside the gene matches. CDR1 SEHNR and CDR2 FQNEAQ come from the germline V gene (reference sequence). This CDR3 region has 17 residues. The CDR3 loop is CASSSRDRADFNYGYTF. The CDR3 coding sequence is TGTGCCAGCAGCTCCCGGGACAGGGCGGATTTCAACTATGGCTACACCTTC.

The rearrangement joins TRBV28 to TRBJ2-7; D might be TRBD2 (6 bases). This CDR3 has 14 residues. The V end lost 4 bases, the J end lost 7 bases, and 17 bases lay between the germline ends. Germline-derived CDR1 and CDR2 are MDHEN and SYDVKM. The CDR3: CASSSAGSPREQYF. CDR3 DNA sequence: TGTGCCAGCAGTTCTGCCGGGAGTCCTCGGGAGCAGTACTTC.

J is TRBJ2-1 and V is TRBV7-9; D assignment may be TRBD1 or TRBD2 (6 bases each). Trimming pared 4 bases from V and 16 bases from J, leaving 23 bases between. Looked up from germline, CDR1 is SEHNR and CDR2 is FQNEAQ (reference sequence). This CDR3 has 14 residues. CDR3 nucleotides: TGTGCCAGCAGCTCGGGACACGGGGGAATAGGTGTTTTCTTC. Its protein is CASSSGHGGIGVFF.

The chain combines TRBV14 with TRBJ1-2, with no clear D. This CDR3 spans 15 amino acids. Germline-derived CDR1 and CDR2 are SGHDN and FVKESK. V was clipped by 0 bases and J by 2 bases, with 10 bases between them. CDR3 sequence: CASSQDLGRNYGYTF. For the CDR3, the DNA is TGTGCCAGCAGCCAAGATCTAGGGAGAAACTATGGCTACACCTTC.

The chain recombines TRBV29-1 with TRBJ1-1; D gene unclear. Germline V gene data show CDR1 as SQVTM and CDR2 as ANQGSEA. V was trimmed by 7 bases and J by 2 bases, leaving 26 bases between them. The CDR3 is 17 residues long. The CDR3 coding sequence is TGCAGCGGTCACCCCTACCCACCGGGCCCGGGAAACACTGAAGCTTTCTTT. It encodes CSGHPYPPGPGNTEAFF. The whole variable domain, remainder taken from reference TRBV29-1 and TRBJ1-1, is SAVISQKPSRDICQRGTSLTIQCQVDSQVTMMFWYRQQPGQSLTLIATANQGSEATYESGFVIDKFPISRPNLTFSTLTVSNMSPEDSSIYLCSGHPYPPGPGNTEAFFGQGTRLTVV.

The genes are TRBV19 and TRBJ2-5, with 9 bases lining up with TRBD2. Germline V gene lookup returns CDR1 LNHDA and CDR2 SQIVND (reference sequence). The CDR3 has 14 residues. The trim removed 5 bases at V and 5 bases at J, leaving 6 bases unmatched. The CDR3 bases are TGTGCCAGTAGTGCCGCGGGAGGGCCCGAGACCCAGTACTTC. This encodes CASSAAGGPETQYF.

This rearrangement joins TRBV2 to TRBJ1-5; D is perhaps TRBD1 (5 bases). V shed 7 bases and J shed 5 bases, with 15 bases lying between them. CDR3 length: 14 residues. In germline, CDR1 is SNHLY, CDR2 FYNNEI. As DNA, the CDR3 is TGTGCCAGCACGGGGCCGGCAGAGGATCAGCCCCAGCATTTT. This sequence encodes CASTGPAEDQPQHF.

The CDR3 here is CASSAVDNEQFF. In DNA form, the CDR3 reads TGTGCCAGCAGTGCAGTAGACAATGAGCAGTTCTTC. The chain joins TRBV2 to TRBJ2-1, with D hard to call. V lost 4 bases, J lost 5 bases, and 6 bases lay in between. The CDR3 covers 12 residues. Germline lookup yields CDR1 SNHLY and CDR2 FYNNEI.

The chain is built from TRBV5-4 and TRBJ2-1; TRBD2 matches at 8 bases. CDR3 length equals 15 residues. CDR1 and CDR2 from the germline V gene are SGHNT and YYREEE (reference sequence). J lost 5 bases, V lost 0 bases, and 4 bases had no gene match. Here the CDR3 reads CASSLEREPHNEQFF. Here the CDR3 DNA reads TGTGCCAGCAGCTTGGAGCGGGAGCCCCACAATGAGCAGTTCTTC.

The chain combines TRBV19 with TRBJ2-1; D uncertain. Trimming removed 3 bases at V and 7 bases at J, with 13 bases between. Germline assignment: CDR1 LNHDA and CDR2 SQIVND (reference sequence). This CDR3 has 14 amino acids. DNA of the CDR3: TGTGCCAGTAGTATCCGACGGCCCTTAAATGAGCAGTTCTTC. The encoded protein is CASSIRRPLNEQFF.

This clone was seen once. This sequence joins TRBV29-1 and TRBJ2-5, with D unclear. The CDR3 totals 11 residues. Germline CDR1 SQVTM, CDR2 ANQGSEA. The V and J ends lost 8 bases and 4 bases respectively, with 11 bases between them. The CDR3 region is CSPRLGETQYF. In nucleotides, the CDR3 is TGCAGCCCGAGGCTAGGAGAGACCCAGTACTTC.